This T cell receptor (beta chain) is drawn from a study of T cells in Graves' hyperthyroidism and ophthalmopathy. Whole-study results and caveats: Ophthalmopathy was model-predicted a median about 6 months pre-onset.

Regarding this clonotype: Its matching antigen is unknown.

CDR1 and CDR2 (germline): MNHEY, SMNVEV (reference sequence). V was clipped by 5 bases and J by 0 bases, with 17 bases between them. This CDR3 has 16 amino acids. Authors of the study amplified TCR beta CDR3 regions from RNA transcripts. HTBI primers were employed in a first-round RT-PCR of the TCR CDR3. TCRdb reprocessed the multiplex PCR reads via MiXCR and lists one record per CDR3 protein. The repertoire has some 560,000 distinct CDR3 sequences, 11% to 15% of them found once; the top ten carry more than 11%. The sequence was obtained from a middle-aged woman with Graves' hyperthyroidism. Source material: blood. The chain joins TRBV27 to TRBJ2-7; tentatively, D is TRBD1 (5 bases). The CDR3 loop is CASSPYYRTSSYEQYF. As DNA, the CDR3 is TGTGCCAGCAGTCCCTATTATCGGACAAGCTCCTACGAGCAGTACTTC.